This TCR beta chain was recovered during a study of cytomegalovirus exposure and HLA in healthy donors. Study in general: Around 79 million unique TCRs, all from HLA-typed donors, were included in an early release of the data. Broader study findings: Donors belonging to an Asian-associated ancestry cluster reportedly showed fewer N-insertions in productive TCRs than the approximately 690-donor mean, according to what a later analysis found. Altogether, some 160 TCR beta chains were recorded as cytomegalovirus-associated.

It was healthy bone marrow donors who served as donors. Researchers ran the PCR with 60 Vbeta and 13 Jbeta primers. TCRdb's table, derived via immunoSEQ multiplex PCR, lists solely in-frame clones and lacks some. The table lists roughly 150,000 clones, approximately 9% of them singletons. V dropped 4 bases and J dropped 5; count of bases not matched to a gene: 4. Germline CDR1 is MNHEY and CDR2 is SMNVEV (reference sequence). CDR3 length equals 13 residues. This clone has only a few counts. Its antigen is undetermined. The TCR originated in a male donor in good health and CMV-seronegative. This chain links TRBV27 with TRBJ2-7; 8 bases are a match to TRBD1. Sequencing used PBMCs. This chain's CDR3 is CASSSGQGDEQYF. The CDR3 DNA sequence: TGTGCCAGCAGTTCAGGACAGGGAGACGAGCAGTACTTC.